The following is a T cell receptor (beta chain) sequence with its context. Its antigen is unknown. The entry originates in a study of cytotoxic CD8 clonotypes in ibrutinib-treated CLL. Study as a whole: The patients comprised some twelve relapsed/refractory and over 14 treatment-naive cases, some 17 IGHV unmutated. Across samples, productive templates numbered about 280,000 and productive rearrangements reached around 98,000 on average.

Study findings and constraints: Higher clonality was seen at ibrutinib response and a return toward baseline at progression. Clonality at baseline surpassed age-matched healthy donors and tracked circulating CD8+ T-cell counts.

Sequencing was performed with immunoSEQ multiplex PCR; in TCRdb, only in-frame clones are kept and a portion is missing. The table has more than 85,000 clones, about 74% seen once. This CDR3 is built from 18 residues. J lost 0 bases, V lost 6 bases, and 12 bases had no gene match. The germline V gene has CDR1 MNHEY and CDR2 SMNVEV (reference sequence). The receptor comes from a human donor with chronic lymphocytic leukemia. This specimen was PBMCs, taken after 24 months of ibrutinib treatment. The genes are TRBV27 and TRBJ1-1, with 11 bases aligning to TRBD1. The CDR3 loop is CASSLEGTGGFMNTEAFF. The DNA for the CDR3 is TGTGCCAGCAGCTTGGAGGGGACAGGGGGTTTCATGAACACTGAAGCTTTCTTT.